A selection of T cell receptor beta chains follows, all from one sample in a study of cytomegalovirus exposure and HLA in healthy donors. This table comes from immunoSEQ multiplex PCR, and its TCRdb copy is limited to in-frame clones, with some not included. The sample shows some 60,000 clones, approximately 80% of them seen only once. Sample: PBMCs. The origin of the receptors is a woman in her thirties or forties in good health and CMV-seronegative. Both conserved end residues are part of each CDR3. A D gene is named only where the DNA matches it firmly. Size values are once, few and many counts, or a class for expanded clones, and some rows have none.

len,v_gene,d_gene,j_gene,abundance,CDR3nt,CDR3aa
13,TRBV2,NA,TRBJ2-7,NA,TGTGCCAACACCCCCGAGGCTGGATCCGAGCAGTACTTC,CANTPEAGSEQYF
13,TRBV6-5,TRBD1,TRBJ1-2,few,TGTGCCAGCAGAAGGGGACAGAACTATGGCTACACCTTC,CASRRGQNYGYTF
15,TRBV4-2,NA,TRBJ1-5,NA,TGTGCCAGCAGCCAAGATTGGGACACCAATCAGCCCCAGCATTTT,CASSQDWDTNQPQHF
17,TRBV28,NA,TRBJ2-7,few,TGTGCCAGCAGTTTAGGGATGTTTAGCGGAGTCTCCTACGAGCAGTACTTC,CASSLGMFSGVSYEQYF
14,TRBV7-8,NA,TRBJ1-1,NA,TGTGCCAGCAGCTCTACCCAGGGGAACACTGAAGCTTTCTTT,CASSSTQGNTEAFF
13,TRBV2,NA,TRBJ1-1,NA,TGTGCCAGCAGTGCACAGGGGAACACTGAAGCTTTCTTT,CASSAQGNTEAFF
12,TRBV29-1,TRBD1,TRBJ1-3,NA,TGCAGCGGGCGGGACAGGGACAACACCATATATTTT,CSGRDRDNTIYF
15,TRBV18,TRBD2,TRBJ2-5,NA,TGTGCCAGCTCACCCAGACTAGCAGACCAAGAGACCCAGTACTTC,CASSPRLADQETQYF
16,TRBV6-1,NA,TRBJ2-2,NA,TGTGCCAGCAGTGAACGGGGCAGGGGCCGTACCGGGGAGCTGTTTTTT,CASSERGRGRTGELFF
14,TRBV6-5,TRBD1,TRBJ1-2,NA,TGTGCCAGCAGCGAGACAGGGGTTGGCTATGGCTACACCTTC,CASSETGVGYGYTF
13,TRBV6-1,NA,TRBJ2-2,few,TGTGCCAGCACGGCGGAGAACACCGGGGAGCTGTTTTTT,CASTAENTGELFF
13,TRBV28,NA,TRBJ2-4,NA,TGTGCCAGCAGTTTAGGCCAGGGCCACATTCAGTACTTC,CASSLGQGHIQYF
11,TRBV2,NA,TRBJ1-4,NA,TGTGCCAGCAGGTACAGGGTTGGACTGTTTTTT,CASRYRVGLFF
15,TRBV7-2,TRBD1,TRBJ1-3,NA,TGTGCCAGCAGCCACGGACAGGTCTTTGGAAACACCATATATTTT,CASSHGQVFGNTIYF